This TCR beta chain was sequenced during a study of cytomegalovirus exposure and HLA in healthy donors. On the study more broadly: The 95 to 150 validation repertoires used a platform that matched the one used for the approximately 670 first-cohort repertoires, as a later analysis reported.

Notes on this clone: As yet, its antigen is unknown.

The CDR3 spans 14 residues. The germline V gene encodes CDR1 MNHNY and CDR2 SVGAGI (reference sequence). V gave up 5 bases and J gave up 4 bases, with 14 bases separating them. Here immunoSEQ multiplex PCR was the method, and the copy in TCRdb shows in-frame clones only, minus some. The sample includes about 350,000 clones, about 90% of them seen just once. Study-wide results and limits: First-cohort TCR clusters were later found to tend to co-occur in the 120 or so validation repertoires. The dataset shows that most TCR sequences were rare, while some public TCRs occurred in many donors. Specific recognition of CMV antigens was confirmed in vitro for a few chains (all CMV-associated).

The sequencing sample was made of PBMCs. The J gene is TRBJ2-5, the V gene TRBV6-6; TRBD1 is a possible D gene (5 bases). This TCR was recovered from a woman aged 25 to 45 in good health and CMV-seropositive. CDR3 DNA sequence: TGTGCCAGCAGTGCCCACACTCAGGGAGAGACCCAGTACTTC. This encodes CASSAHTQGETQYF.